The source of this T cell receptor beta chain is a study of blood T cell repertoires in COVID-19. As originally analysed: Amplification with reference gene primers provided the estimates of nucleated cell counts. TCRdb's copy holds only in-frame clones and misses some; the assay was immunoSEQ multiplex PCR. V, J and clone size were drawn from that table, and D and trimming were deduced from the DNA. The sample records 300,000 or so clones, 70% to 90% being singletons. Two negative PCRs, clearance, or symptom resolution characterized the recovered Cohort 3 donors. Trimming shortened V by 3 bases and J by 5 bases, and 9 bases separated the two germline ends. The CDR3 is 12 amino acids. CDR1 and CDR2 from the germline V gene are SGHTS and YDEGEE.

The chain employs TRBV5-8 and TRBJ2-7; no firm D call. Sequenced material: PBMCs or T cells enriched from blood (not recorded which). The sequence derives from a woman in her twenties or thirties who had recovered from COVID-19. The CDR3 protein is CASSSADNEQYF. Here the CDR3 DNA reads TGTGCCAGCAGCTCCGCCGACAACGAGCAGTACTTC.